These T cell receptor beta chains were read from a single sample in a study of CD8+ T cells in alopecia areata. Clones were read by immunoSEQ multiplex PCR, and TCRdb kept only the in-frame ones, dropping some. The sample consists of 45,000 to 70,000 clones, almost 97% of them appearing once. The source material was CD8+ T cells sorted from blood, sampled at week 0. These receptor sequences come from a human donor with alopecia areata. The CDR3 runs from the conserved cysteine through the conserved F or W. Fields, in order: CDR3 length, D gene, V gene, J gene, clone size, CDR3 protein, CDR3 DNA. A D gene is named only where the DNA matches it firmly. Size is stated for part of the rows, as once, few or many counts, or as a class when the clone is expanded.

>13|-|TRBV4-1|TRBJ1-5|-
CASSQVRDQPQHF
TGCGCCAGCAGCCAAGTAAGGGATCAGCCCCAGCATTTT
>13|TRBD2|TRBV29-1|TRBJ2-7|-
CSVVTGGLYEQYF
TGCAGCGTTGTAACGGGGGGGCTCTACGAGCAGTACTTC
>14|-|TRBV19|TRBJ2-7|few
CASSTTESVYEQYF
TGTGCCAGTAGTACGACAGAGAGTGTGTACGAGCAGTACTTC
>11|-|TRBV29-1|TRBJ2-1|-
CSVRRNNEQFF
TGCAGCGTTCGCCGCAACAATGAGCAGTTCTTC
>17|TRBD2|TRBV7-3|TRBJ2-1|-
CASSLNSGGASYNEQFF
TGTGCCAGCAGCTTAAATAGCGGGGGGGCTTCCTACAATGAGCAGTTCTTC
>14|-|TRBV10-3|TRBJ2-1|-
CAIGVTSIYNEQFF
TGTGCCATCGGGGTAACCTCTATTTACAATGAGCAGTTCTTC
>16|TRBD2|TRBV7-9|TRBJ2-7|-
CASGSEAGLISYEQYF
TGTGCCAGCGGGTCCGAAGCGGGGCTCATCTCCTACGAGCAGTACTTC
>14|-|TRBV2|TRBJ2-1|-
CATPEGESGNEQFF
TGTGCCACTCCCGAAGGGGAATCGGGGAATGAGCAGTTCTTC
>16|-|TRBV19|TRBJ2-2|-
CASSIFGGLYTGELFF
TGTGCCAGTAGTATCTTTGGAGGGTTGTACACCGGGGAGCTGTTTTTT
>13|-|TRBV6-5|TRBJ2-5|-
CASSLVAKRTQYF
TGTGCCAGCAGCCTGGTAGCGAAGCGGACCCAGTACTTC
>14|TRBD1|TRBV19|TRBJ1-1|-
CASSPFQGANEAFF
TGTGCCAGTAGTCCCTTCCAGGGGGCTAATGAAGCTTTCTTT
>12|-|TRBV5-1|TRBJ2-7|-
CASSLAWEEQYF
TGCGCCAGCAGCTTGGCCTGGGAGGAGCAGTACTTC
>12|-|TRBV12-5|TRBJ2-3|-
CASGSIVDTQYF
TGTGCTAGTGGTTCAATAGTAGATACGCAGTATTTT
>14|TRBD1|TRBV5-4|TRBJ1-2|-
CASSQQGANYGYTF
TGTGCCAGCAGTCAACAGGGGGCGAACTATGGCTACACCTTC
>12|-|TRBV5-4|TRBJ2-1|-
CASSLAGNEQFF
TGTGCCAGCAGCTTGGCAGGGAATGAGCAGTTCTTC
>15|-|TRBV2|TRBJ1-5|-
CASSAGTSLNQPQHF
TGTGCCAGCAGTGCGGGGACTTCATTAAATCAGCCCCAGCATTTT
>13|-|TRBV7-2|TRBJ2-7|-
CASTEGAGDEQYF
TGTGCCAGTACGGAGGGCGCAGGCGACGAGCAGTACTTC
>15|TRBD2|TRBV7-2|TRBJ2-7|once
CASSLARTRHDEQYF
TGTGCCAGCAGCTTAGCGCGGACTAGACACGACGAGCAGTACTTC
>12|-|TRBV14|TRBJ2-7|-
CASSPRPYEQYF
TGTGCCAGCAGCCCCCGACCCTACGAGCAGTACTTC
>16|TRBD2|TRBV5-4|TRBJ2-7|-
CASSSPRDYPPYEQYF
TGTGCCAGCAGCTCCCCCCGGGACTATCCTCCCTACGAGCAGTACTTC
>16|TRBD2|TRBV7-8|TRBJ2-3|-
CASSPWTSGGSDTQYF
TGTGCCAGCAGCCCCTGGACTAGCGGGGGGTCAGATACGCAGTATTTT
>14|-|TRBV30|TRBJ2-5|-
CAWSGVGAQETQYF
TGTGCCTGGAGCGGCGTCGGGGCCCAAGAGACCCAGTACTTC
>17|TRBD2|TRBV2|TRBJ2-7|-
CASLPGRLAGYSYEQYF
TGTGCCTCCTTACCGGGGAGACTAGCGGGCTACTCCTACGAGCAGTACTTC
>13|-|TRBV10-3|TRBJ2-2|-
CASFGGGTGELFF
TGTGCCTCCTTTGGGGGTGGCACCGGGGAGCTGTTTTTT
>16|-|TRBV4-1|TRBJ1-1|once
CASSQEAAVKNTEAFF
TGCGCCAGCAGCCAAGAGGCAGCGGTCAAGAACACTGAAGCTTTCTTT
>15|-|TRBV13|TRBJ2-7|-
CASSGGGGGAYEQYF
TGTGCCAGCAGCGGGGGTGGAGGGGGCGCGTACGAGCAGTACTTC
>17|TRBD1|TRBV7-9|TRBJ2-7|-
CASSHLGGDRIYYEQYF
TGTGCCAGCAGCCATCTAGGAGGGGACAGGATTTACTACGAGCAGTACTTC
>16|TRBD1|TRBV4-2|TRBJ1-1|-
CASSHLGTGGTTEAFF
TGTGCCAGCAGCCACCTCGGGACAGGGGGCACCACTGAAGCTTTCTTT
>13|-|TRBV6-1|TRBJ1-5|-
CASSGWENQPQHF
TGTGCCAGCAGTGGTTGGGAGAATCAGCCCCAGCATTTT
>13|-|TRBV5-4|TRBJ2-5|once
CASSGLGQETQYF
TGTGCCAGCAGCGGCTTGGGCCAAGAGACCCAGTACTTC
>14|-|TRBV27|TRBJ2-3|once
CASSIARFTDTQYF
TGTGCCAGCAGTATAGCCCGGTTCACAGATACGCAGTATTTT
>15|-|TRBV19|TRBJ2-1|-
CASSSYQVSYNEQFF
TGTGCCAGCAGCTCCTACCAGGTATCGTACAATGAGCAGTTCTTC
>12|TRBD1|TRBV29-1|TRBJ2-2|-
CSATGGTGELFF
TGCAGCGCAACAGGGGGTACCGGGGAGCTGTTTTTT
>16|-|TRBV7-2|TRBJ2-7|-
CASSLVKGQSSYEQYF
TGTGCCAGCAGCTTAGTTAAGGGCCAAAGCTCCTACGAGCAGTACTTC
>15|-|TRBV30|TRBJ2-5|-
CAWSRGAGPQETQYF
TGTGCCTGGAGCCGGGGTGCGGGTCCCCAAGAGACCCAGTACTTC
>13|-|TRBV4-1|TRBJ1-2|once
CASSHASGNGYTF
TGCGCCAGCAGCCATGCTTCGGGGAATGGCTACACCTTC
>13|-|TRBV11-3|TRBJ2-7|-
CASSLQGAYEQYF
TGTGCCAGCAGCTTACAGGGCGCCTACGAGCAGTACTTC
>13|-|TRBV6-5|TRBJ1-2|-
CASSYSGYDGYTF
TGTGCCAGCAGTTACTCAGGGTATGATGGCTACACCTTC
>13|-|TRBV7-8|TRBJ2-7|-
CASSLHAAYEQYF
TGTGCCAGCAGCTTACACGCAGCCTACGAGCAGTACTTC
>14|-|TRBV29-1|TRBJ1-2|-
CSVEDGGEGYGYTF
TGCAGCGTTGAAGACGGGGGAGAGGGATATGGCTACACCTTC
>15|TRBD1|TRBV27|TRBJ2-2|-
CASRTGTGAAGELFF
TGTGCCAGCAGGACCGGGACAGGGGCGGCCGGGGAGCTGTTTTTT
>15|TRBD2|TRBV30|TRBJ2-1|-
CASAYERGGGDEQFF
TGTGCCAGCGCTTATGAGAGGGGTGGGGGGGATGAGCAGTTCTTC
>12|-|TRBV7-9|TRBJ1-1|-
CASSFGGFEAFF
TGTGCCAGCAGCTTCGGGGGTTTTGAAGCTTTCTTT
>13|-|TRBV6-5|TRBJ2-7|-
CASSYGAPYEQYF
TGTGCCAGCAGTTACGGGGCACCCTACGAGCAGTACTTC
>15|-|TRBV7-2|TRBJ2-7|-
CASSLEPTVAYEQYF
TGTGCCAGCAGCTTAGAGCCCACGGTTGCCTACGAGCAGTACTTC
>13|-|TRBV2|TRBJ1-1|once
CASARSQNTEAFF
TGTGCCAGCGCCCGAAGTCAGAACACTGAAGCTTTCTTT
>14|-|TRBV7-2|TRBJ2-7|-
CASSSGAGSYEQYF
TGTGCCAGCAGCTCAGGGGCAGGGTCCTACGAGCAGTACTTC
>17|-|TRBV4-3|TRBJ2-1|-
CASSKDGPGLVTNEQFF
TGCGCCAGCAGCAAAGACGGTCCGGGGTTAGTCACGAATGAGCAGTTCTTC
>17|-|TRBV4-3|TRBJ2-1|-
CASSQVGLAALWNEQFF
TGCGCCAGCAGCCAAGTCGGGCTAGCAGCCCTTTGGAATGAGCAGTTCTTC
>14|TRBD1|TRBV5-1|TRBJ2-7|-
CASSLGTTGVEQYF
TGCGCCAGCAGCTTGGGTACTACAGGGGTCGAGCAGTACTTC
>14|TRBD1|TRBV4-2|TRBJ2-5|-
CASRGQGAGETQYF
TGTGCCAGCAGAGGCCAGGGGGCTGGGGAGACCCAGTACTTC
>14|TRBD1|TRBV13|TRBJ2-7|-
CASSSRQGTYEQYF
TGTGCCAGCAGCTCGAGACAGGGAACCTACGAGCAGTACTTC